The next 10 T cell receptor beta chains were all read from a single sample in a study of identical twins. Each CDR3 protein gets one entry after TCRdb re-called the 5' RACE reads with MiXCR. Of around 570,000 distinct CDR3 sequences detected, more than 9% appear once; the ten largest clones hold 3%. Separately, the same data were catalogued under a study of yellow fever vaccine responses in identical twins.

Source material: PBMCs. The receptor source for this set is a woman younger than 30 in good health.

This clonotype occurred many times. V is TRBV20-1 and J is TRBJ2-7; TRBD2 agrees at 10 bases. After removal of 0 bases from V and 2 bases from J, the junction contained 7 bases not matched to a gene. CDR1 is DFQATT, CDR2 SNEGSKA, per germline (reference sequence). This CDR3 is built from 16 residues. CDR3 in amino acids: CSARDLLAGTTYEQYF. The CDR3 nucleotides read TGCAGTGCTAGAGATTTACTAGCGGGGACCACCTACGAGCAGTACTTC.

The table lists this clonotype with a few counts. V and J are TRBV10-3 and TRBJ1-1; D not certain. V dropped 2 bases and J dropped 5 bases, with 21 bases sitting between them. The length of the CDR3 is 17 residues. The germline V gene has CDR1 ENHRY and CDR2 SYGVKD. The CDR3 reads CAISEGREPKRWTEAFF. In DNA, the CDR3 is TGTGCCATCAGTGAGGGCCGGGAGCCCAAGAGGTGGACTGAAGCTTTCTTT.

This chain uses TRBV5-1 with TRBJ2-3; D is unresolved. Germline assignment: CDR1 SGHRS and CDR2 YFSETQ. The CDR3 runs 14 residues. Trimming pared 3 bases from V and 2 bases from J, leaving 10 bases between. CDR3 loop: CASSSTRPTDTQYF. CDR3 coding DNA: TGCGCCAGCAGCTCGACAAGGCCCACAGATACGCAGTATTTT.

The chain is built from TRBV4-3 and TRBJ2-1, with 11 bases identical to TRBD2. Germline V gives CDR1 LGHNA, CDR2 YSLEER. There are 17 residues in the CDR3. Trimming removed 3 bases from V and 3 bases from J; junction bases left unmatched: 7. In nucleotides, the CDR3 is TGCGCCAGCAGCCATCCCGGGACTAGCGGCTTCTACAATGAGCAGTTCTTC. Protein sequence: CASSHPGTSGFYNEQFF.

The V gene is TRBV27, the J gene TRBJ2-3; the match to TRBD2 covers 8 bases. CDR3 length: 18 residues. J lost 1 base, V lost 3 bases, and 12 bases had no gene match. CDR1 and CDR2 (germline): MNHEY, SMNVEV (reference sequence). This CDR3 reads CASSFGQSRGAGTDTQYF. In DNA, the CDR3 is TGTGCCAGCAGTTTCGGCCAGTCGCGGGGGGCTGGCACAGATACGCAGTATTTT.

This chain uses TRBV29-1 with TRBJ2-7; a weak D match, TRBD1 (5 bases). The CDR3 is made up of 15 amino acids. Trimming pared 7 bases from V and 6 bases from J, leaving 25 bases between. Germline assignment: CDR1 SQVTM and CDR2 ANQGSEA. The CDR3 region is CSAARSGQGTVEQYF. For the CDR3, the DNA is TGCAGCGCTGCGAGGTCTGGGCAGGGCACCGTCGAGCAGTACTTC.

The rearrangement links TRBV3-1 to TRBJ2-3; TRBD2 matches 9 bases. With 0 bases clipped from V and 2 bases from J, the junction kept 6 bases outside the gene matches. This CDR3 comprises 17 residues. The germline V gene encodes CDR1 LGHDT and CDR2 YNNKEL (reference sequence). This chain's CDR3 is CASSQDSPSGITDTQYF. The CDR3 DNA is TGTGCCAGCAGCCAAGATTCCCCTAGCGGGATCACAGATACGCAGTATTTT.

This clonotype was observed a few times. V usage is TRBV20-1 and J usage is TRBJ2-7; 9 nucleotides line up with TRBD2. Trimming removed 5 bases from V and 4 bases from J; junction bases left unmatched: 9. The CDR3 is made up of 14 amino acids. Germline CDR1 DFQATT, CDR2 SNEGSKA (reference sequence). CDR3 residues: CSAEGGGRGYEQYF. In DNA form, the CDR3 reads TGCAGTGCTGAGGGCGGCGGGAGGGGTTACGAGCAGTACTTC.

This sequence joins TRBV3-1 and TRBJ2-6; D is undetermined. V lost 1 base, J lost 2 bases, and 6 bases lay in between. CDR1 is LGHDT and CDR2 is YNNKEL in the germline V gene (reference sequence). CDR3 size: 15 residues. This chain's CDR3 is CASSQVQPGANVLTF. Written as DNA, the CDR3 is TGTGCCAGCAGCCAAGTACAGCCTGGGGCCAACGTCCTGACTTTC.

The rearrangement joins TRBV20-1 to TRBJ2-3; 14 nucleotides agree with TRBD2. Trimming took 5 bases from V and 1 from J; bases not matched to a gene: 2. There are 15 residues in the CDR3. Germline assignment: CDR1 DFQATT and CDR2 SNEGSKA (reference sequence). The CDR3: CSAWGLAGGTDTQYF. CDR3 nucleotide sequence: TGCAGTGCTTGGGGACTAGCGGGAGGCACAGATACGCAGTATTTT.